Each of the 28 T cell receptor beta chains below was sequenced from the same sample in a study of blood T cells in healthy people across ages (dated by TCRdb to between 2014 and 2017). Library creation used 5' RACE. Sequenced on an Illumina HiSeq 2500. The second PCR ran for roughly 7 to 11 cycles and used a J-beta primer mix along with a sample-barcoded 5' primer. TCRdb ran its own pipeline on the public reads, namely fastp trimming at Q25 and MiXCR clone calling, and kept in-frame beta chains. Identical CDR3 proteins give one entry, which carries the most common genes and DNA. The sample yields roughly 2 million distinct CDR3 sequences; approximately 50% were counted once. Roughly 2% of the sample is in the top ten clones. Source material: blood. All receptors come from a woman between 40 and 55 years old in good health.

The chain carries TRBV11-1 and TRBJ2-1; perhaps TRBD2 as D (6 bases). The germline V gene encodes CDR1 SGHAT and CDR2 FQDESV (reference sequence). The CDR3 runs 21 residues. Deletions cut 3 bases from V and 0 bases from J, with 27 bases between. The CDR3 spells CASSFPQLADGFPSSYNEQFF. CDR3 in DNA: TGTGCCAGCAGCTTTCCCCAGTTAGCGGATGGGTTTCCAAGCTCCTACAATGAGCAGTTCTTC.

This clonotype has a handful of counts. This chain connects TRBV6-5 to TRBJ2-7, with TRBD1 identical over 9 bases. Trimming took 5 bases from V and 3 from J; bases not matched to a gene: 8. Germline-derived CDR1 and CDR2 are MNHEY and SVGAGI. The CDR3 sequence is 15 residues long. The CDR3 coding sequence is TGTGCCAGCAGTGCGTACGAGGGACAGGGCTACGAGCAGTACTTC. The encoded protein is CASSAYEGQGYEQYF.

This clonotype was observed a few times. The rearrangement joins TRBV6-1 to TRBJ1-4; D is unclear. CDR1 MNHNS and CDR2 SASEGT come from the germline V gene. The CDR3 consists of 15 residues. With 1 base removed from V and 11 bases from J, the gap between germline ends came to 17 bases. The CDR3 is CASSEGPGGLGKLFF. The CDR3 nucleotides are TGTGCCAGCAGTGAAGGTCCAGGCGGCCTAGGGAAACTGTTTTTT.

The chain is built from TRBV6-6 and TRBJ2-5, with TRBD1 matching 8 bases. This CDR3 contains 11 residues. V dropped 4 bases and J dropped 13; count of bases not matched to a gene: 5. Germline V gene lookup returns CDR1 MNHNY and CDR2 SVGAGI (reference sequence). This CDR3 is CASSFGQGRYF. In nucleotides, the CDR3 is TGTGCCAGCAGTTTTGGACAGGGTCGGTACTTC.

The chain is built from TRBV4-2 and TRBJ1-2; D perhaps matches TRBD1 (5 bases). The CDR3 runs to 13 residues. Trimming stripped 8 bases from V and 4 bases from J, with 14 bases between. Germline loops: CDR1 LGHNA, CDR2 YNFKEQ. The CDR3 spells CASGEGIGYGYTF. In DNA, the CDR3 is TGTGCCAGCGGAGAGGGGATAGGCTATGGCTACACCTTC.

This clonotype was recorded a few times. The chain has TRBV20-1 and TRBJ1-2; D unclear. The length of the CDR3 is 13 residues. The germline CDR1 and CDR2 sequences are DFQATT and SNEGSKA (reference sequence). V was shortened by 6 bases and J by 6 bases, with 17 bases between the two germline ends. CDR3 DNA sequence: TGCAGTGCACCTCCGAGCCCGGGTCATGGCTACACCTTC. It encodes CSAPPSPGHGYTF.

The chain couples TRBV20-1 to TRBJ2-5; D ambiguous. Germline CDR1 DFQATT, CDR2 SNEGSKA (reference sequence). This CDR3 has 13 amino acids. The ends were cut back, 7 bases at V and 2 bases at J, with 14 bases in the middle. CDR3 DNA sequence: TGCAGTGAGGTCGGGCGACGACAAGAGACCCAGTACTTC. It yields the protein CSEVGRRQETQYF.

The CDR3 is CASSLLHPSEGNTEAFF. Here the CDR3 DNA reads TGCGCCAGCAGCTTGCTACACCCCTCCGAAGGGAACACTGAAGCTTTCTTT. The gene calls are TRBV5-1 and TRBJ1-1; no clear D. This CDR3 spans 17 amino acids. Germline CDR1 SGHRS, CDR2 YFSETQ. The germline V and J ends were trimmed by 1 base and 1 base, with 17 bases remaining between them.

The table lists this clonotype with a few counts. This sequence joins TRBV21-1 and TRBJ2-3; the D call in the table, TRBD2, was not verified against the DNA. TRBV21-1 counts as a pseudogene. The CDR3 sequence is 16 residues long. The CDR3 reads CASSKRRLAGGDTQYF. In DNA, the CDR3 is TGTGCCAGCAGCAAACGTCGGCTAGCGGGGGGGGATACGCAGTATTTT.

This sequence joins TRBV28 and TRBJ2-5; 9 positions agree with TRBD1. The J call may be mistaken, given a closer DNA end match to TRBJ2-7. Germline CDR1 reads MDHEN; CDR2 reads SYDVKM. The CDR3 is 16 residues long. The chain's CDR3 is CASSLRPGTGRNEQYF. The CDR3 DNA reads as TGTGCCAGCAGCCTACGGCCAGGGACAGGGCGGAACGAGCAGTACTTC.

On this clonotype: One junction end disagrees with the germline gene, perhaps due to a read error. This rearrangement joins TRBV3-1 to TRBJ1-1, with D perhaps TRBD1 (5 bases). CDR1 is LGHDT, CDR2 YNNKEL, per germline (reference sequence). The CDR3 is 14 amino acids. In DNA, the CDR3 is TGTGACAGCAGCCAAGATTGGGCAAGGGGTGAAGCTTTCTTT. It translates to CDSSQDWARGEAFF. Variable domain in full (rest from reference TRBV3-1 and TRBJ1-1): DTAVSQTPKYLVTQMGNDKSIKCEQNLGHDTMYWYKQDSKKFLKIMFSYNNKELIINETVPNRFSPKSPDKAHLNLHINSLELGDSAVYFCDSSQDWARGEAFFGQGTRLTVV.

The chain has TRBV20-1 and TRBJ1-2, with D possibly being TRBD1 (6 bases). V was trimmed by 7 bases and J by 6 bases, leaving 12 bases between them. The germline V gene encodes CDR1 DFQATT and CDR2 SNEGSKA (reference sequence). The CDR3 covers 11 residues. The CDR3 reads CSGTGTNGYTF. The CDR3 DNA is TGCAGTGGGACGGGGACAAATGGCTACACCTTC.

The table lists this clonotype with a few counts. In DNA, the CDR3 is TGTGCCAGCAGTCCATCCTTGCGGGGGACTCAAGAGACCCAGTACTTC. Its translation: CASSPSLRGTQETQYF. V and J are TRBV12-3 or TRBV12-4 and TRBJ2-5; TRBD2 agrees at 7 bases. CDR3 length: 16 residues. V lost 5 bases and J lost 2; bases outside the gene matches: 11.

A few counts support this clonotype. The gene calls are TRBV6-6 and TRBJ2-7; TRBD2 agrees at 11 bases. With 6 bases clipped from V and 4 bases from J, the junction kept 8 bases outside the gene matches. The germline V gene has CDR1 MNHNY and CDR2 SVGAGI (reference sequence). The CDR3 sequence is 15 residues long. CDR3 in DNA: TGTGCCAGCAGCTACCCGACTAGCGGGGAATACGAGCAGTACTTC. It specifies CASSYPTSGEYEQYF.

The V and J genes are TRBV28 and TRBJ2-7, with TRBD1 identical over 7 bases. J was trimmed by 0 bases and V by 5 bases; bases with no gene match: 4. The CDR3 has 14 amino acids. Per the germline V gene, CDR1 is MDHEN and CDR2 is SYDVKM. This chain's CDR3 is CASSTWDSSYEQYF. The CDR3, as DNA: TGTGCCAGCAGTACGTGGGACAGCTCCTACGAGCAGTACTTC.

A few counts support this clonotype. V and J are TRBV6-6 and TRBJ1-2; no clear D. The CDR3 runs to 13 residues. In germline, CDR1 is MNHNY, CDR2 SVGAGI (reference sequence). V was pared by 5 bases and J by 8 bases, with 15 bases between. This CDR3 is CASSPTGSGGYTF. The DNA of the CDR3 is TGTGCCAGCAGTCCCACGGGGTCGGGGGGCTACACCTTC.

This clonotype was observed a few times. This chain joins TRBV5-1 and TRBJ2-4; D possibly matches TRBD1 or TRBD2 (5 bases each). V gave up 8 bases and J gave up 0 bases, with 12 bases separating them. Looked up from germline, CDR1 is SGHRS and CDR2 is YFSETQ. The CDR3 is 14 amino acids. This chain's CDR3 is CASREGQAKNIQYF. The DNA of the CDR3 is TGCGCCAGTAGAGAGGGGCAAGCCAAAAACATTCAGTACTTC.

The J gene is TRBJ2-7, the V gene TRBV5-1; D unresolved. The CDR3 covers 16 residues. V shed 4 bases and J shed 3 bases, with 20 bases lying between them. CDR1 SGHRS and CDR2 YFSETQ come from the germline V gene. CDR3 DNA sequence: TGCGCCAGCAGCGTGTCGACTCGAGAATTGGGCTACGAGCAGTACTTC. This sequence encodes CASSVSTRELGYEQYF.

This clonotype turned up a few times. This sequence joins TRBV5-1 and TRBJ2-3, with TRBD2 as a possible D gene (5 bases). This CDR3 contains 15 residues. V dropped 7 bases and J dropped 3 bases, with 18 bases sitting between them. Germline V gene lookup returns CDR1 SGHRS and CDR2 YFSETQ. CDR3 region: CASGPSTGITDTQYF. The CDR3 DNA follows: TGCGCCAGCGGGCCTTCCACGGGGATAACAGATACGCAGTATTTT.

This chain joins TRBV27 and TRBJ1-1; D may be TRBD1 (6 bases). Germline V CDR1 and CDR2: MNHEY, SMNVEV (reference sequence). V was cut by 7 bases and J by 2 bases, with 17 bases left in between. This CDR3 has 15 residues. The CDR3 DNA reads TGTGCCAGCATGGCCGGGGGAGGGGGAAACACTGAAGCTTTCTTT. This sequence encodes CASMAGGGGNTEAFF.

This chain uses TRBV25-1 with TRBJ1-2; D remains unclear. The germline V gene has CDR1 MGHDK and CDR2 SYGVNS. This CDR3 region has 15 residues. Trimming pared 3 bases from V and 1 base from J, leaving 12 bases between. CDR3 region: CASSDRQALNYGYTF. CDR3 nucleotides: TGTGCCAGCAGTGACCGGCAGGCGCTTAACTATGGCTACACCTTC.

This clonotype was seen a handful of times. The CDR3 sequence: CASNRELSGEETQYF. The CDR3 region has the DNA TGTGCCAGCAACCGGGAGCTTTCCGGAGAAGAGACCCAGTACTTC. The rearrangement uses TRBV5-5 and TRBJ2-5; D perhaps matches TRBD2 (6 bases). Trimming took off 6 bases at V and 3 bases at J, with 18 bases between the two ends. Looked up from germline, CDR1 is SGHKS and CDR2 is YYEKEE (reference sequence). This CDR3 is 15 amino acids long.

The chain is built from TRBV9 and TRBJ1-2; D is unresolved. V lost 3 bases, J lost 9 bases, and 9 bases lay in between. This CDR3 comprises 11 residues. In germline, CDR1 is SGDLS, CDR2 YYNGEE. CDR3 sequence reads: CASSAGSRYTF. For the CDR3, the DNA is TGTGCCAGCAGCGCAGGAAGCCGCTACACCTTC. Drawing the rest from reference TRBV9 and TRBJ1-2, the complete variable domain is DSGVTQTPKHLITATGQRVTLRCSPRSGDLSVYWYQQSLDQGLQFLIQYYNGEERAKGNILERFSAQQFPDLHSELNLSSLELGDSALYFCASSAGSRYTFGSGTRLTVV.

The V and J genes are TRBV3-1 and TRBJ1-1; D possibly corresponds to TRBD1 (6 bases). V shed 4 bases and J shed 5 bases, with 14 bases lying between them. Germline-derived CDR1 and CDR2 are LGHDT and YNNKEL (reference sequence). The CDR3 covers 14 residues. The CDR3 loop reads CASSPSGGRTEAFF. The CDR3 region has the DNA TGTGCCAGCAGCCCCAGCGGGGGGCGGACTGAAGCTTTCTTT.

This clonotype turned up a few times. A junction end diverges from the germline sequence, so it may reflect a read error. The chain carries TRBV20-1 and TRBJ2-7; tentative D call: TRBD2 (6 bases). Germline CDR1 is DFQATT and CDR2 is SNEGSKA (reference sequence). The CDR3 consists of 13 residues. The DNA for the CDR3 is TGTAGTGCTGCTCCGGGACTTTCCTACGAGCAGTACTTC. This sequence encodes CSAAPGLSYEQYF.

This chain's CDR3 is CSARTGHPGETQYF. CDR3 coding DNA: TGCAGTGCTAGGACCGGCCACCCAGGAGAGACCCAGTACTTC. This chain connects TRBV20-1 to TRBJ2-5, with D unresolved. The CDR3 length is 14 residues. V lost 3 bases, J lost 4 bases, and 15 bases lay in between. Germline lookup yields CDR1 DFQATT and CDR2 SNEGSKA (reference sequence).

This chain joins TRBV29-1 and TRBJ1-1; no clear D. Trimming left V 8 bases short and J 1 base short, with 8 bases between. The CDR3 contains 11 residues. CDR1 is SQVTM and CDR2 is ANQGSEA in the germline V gene. CDR3 in DNA: TGCAGCACCTCCGGGAACACTGAAGCTTTCTTT. Its translation: CSTSGNTEAFF.

Only a few counts were recorded for this clonotype. This sequence joins TRBV20-1 and TRBJ2-7; maybe TRBD1 (5 bases). Looked up from germline, CDR1 is DFQATT and CDR2 is SNEGSKA (reference sequence). The ends were cut back, 8 bases at V and 3 bases at J, with 23 bases in the middle. CDR3 length equals 15 residues. The CDR3 reads CSPKSLGRQIYEQYF. The CDR3 DNA is TGCAGTCCTAAATCCCTAGGTCGACAGATCTACGAGCAGTACTTC.